Presented here are 24 T cell receptor beta chains from one specimen sequenced in a study of OX40 agonist ivuxolimab in advanced cancers. Method: immunoSEQ multiplex PCR; TCRdb's copy keeps in-frame clones and lacks some. The sample carries over 50,000 clones, around nine tenths recorded once. Sequencing was performed on CD4+ or CD8+ T cells sorted from blood, taken in a trial of the OX40 agonist ivuxolimab. The receptors stem from an adult with an advanced solid tumor such as melanoma, head and neck, liver or kidney cancer.

This chain joins TRBV19 and TRBJ2-7; D remains unclear. V was pared by 3 bases and J by 0 bases, with 9 bases between. The length of the CDR3 is 14 residues. Germline values: CDR1 LNHDA, CDR2 SQIVND (reference sequence). The CDR3: CASSIGGTSYEQYF. CDR3 bases: TGTGCCAGTAGTATCGGTGGCACCTCCTACGAGCAGTACTTC.

This chain links TRBV7-9 with TRBJ2-2, with 8 bases that match TRBD2. The junction had 13 bases not matched to a gene; V was cut back by 5 bases and J by 2 bases. CDR1 and CDR2 from the germline V gene are SEHNR and FQNEAQ (reference sequence). This CDR3 is built from 18 residues. CDR3 coding DNA: TGTGCCAGCAGCCCTAGCTCCGGACTAGCACCTAACACCGGGGAGCTGTTTTTT. This codes for CASSPSSGLAPNTGELFF.

The chain couples TRBV6-5 to TRBJ1-4; 10 bases map to TRBD1. The germline V gene encodes CDR1 MNHEY and CDR2 SVGAGI. V shed 5 bases and J 10 bases; nucleotides not matched to a gene: 10. The CDR3 has 15 residues. The CDR3 bases are TGTGCCAGCAGTGGCCCCGGGACAGGGGACCGAAAACTGTTTTTT. Its protein product is CASSGPGTGDRKLFF.

The chain employs TRBV7-9 and TRBJ1-4; D gene uncertain. The germline gives CDR1 SEHNR, CDR2 FQNEAQ (reference sequence). V shed 1 base and J shed 6 bases, with 9 bases lying between them. The CDR3 is 14 amino acids. The DNA of the CDR3 is TGTGCCAGCAGCTTAGGCACCTTCCATGAAAAACTGTTTTTT. Its translation is CASSLGTFHEKLFF.

The CDR3: CASSRGLSNTEAFF. The CDR3, as DNA: TGTGCCAGCAGCCGTGGACTGTCGAACACTGAAGCTTTCTTT. This rearrangement joins TRBV7-2 to TRBJ1-1; D gene ambiguous. There are 14 residues in the CDR3. Germline CDR1 SGHTA, CDR2 FQGNSA. Deletions cut 5 bases from V and 1 base from J, with 11 bases between.

With respect to this clone: The junction shows a germline mismatch at one end, possibly a read error. The V and J genes are TRBV7-7 and TRBJ2-5, with D perhaps TRBD1 (8 bases). CDR3 length equals 14 residues. CDR1 and CDR2 from the germline V gene are SSHAT and FNYEAQ (reference sequence). CDR3: CASSPGQGGKTQYF. The CDR3 nucleotides are TGTGCTAGCAGCCCCGGACAGGGAGGGAAGACCCAGTACTTC. The full variable domain, rest sourced from reference TRBV7-7 and TRBJ2-5, is GAGVSQSPRYKVTKRGQDVTLRCDPISSHATLYWYQQALGQGPEFLTYFNYEAQPDKSGLPSDRFSAERPEGSISTLTIQRTEQRDSAMYRCASSPGQGGKTQYFGPGTRLLVL.

The chain is built from TRBV25-1 and TRBJ2-6; D is perhaps TRBD1 (5 bases). This CDR3 contains 17 residues. V lost 5 bases, J lost 0 bases, and 14 bases lay in between. Looked up from germline, CDR1 is MGHDK and CDR2 is SYGVNS. The CDR3 loop reads CASSSTLDSSGANVLTF. DNA of the CDR3: TGTGCCAGCAGTTCAACCTTAGACAGCTCTGGGGCCAACGTCCTGACTTTC.

This chain uses TRBV7-3 with TRBJ1-1; no clear D gene. The CDR3 totals 13 residues. Between the trimmed V and J ends, which lost 5 bases and 0 bases, there was a span of 7 bases. Germline CDR1 reads SGHTA; CDR2 reads FQGTGA. DNA of the CDR3: TGTGCCAGCAGCCGTCAGCTGAACACTGAAGCTTTCTTT. Amino acid sequence: CASSRQLNTEAFF.

The chain is built from TRBV28 and TRBJ1-1; unclear D gene. V was cut by 6 bases and J by 6 bases, with 14 bases left in between. CDR1 and CDR2 (germline): MDHEN, SYDVKM. This CDR3 has 13 residues. The CDR3 sequence: CASRYGRSAEAFF. The CDR3 bases are TGTGCCAGCAGATACGGGAGGTCAGCTGAAGCTTTCTTT.

The chain recombines TRBV5-1 with TRBJ1-2; D remains unclear. Trimming removed 0 bases from V and 0 bases from J, with 6 bases in between. There are 14 residues in the CDR3. Germline-derived CDR1 and CDR2 are SGHRS and YFSETQ. Here the CDR3 reads CASSLGAPNYGYTF. The CDR3 DNA follows: TGCGCCAGCAGCTTGGGGGCTCCTAACTATGGCTACACCTTC.

This sequence joins TRBV21-1 and TRBJ1-2. TRBV21-1 is described as a pseudogene. The CDR3 covers 16 residues. CDR3: CASSKALSRTHNGYTF. The CDR3 DNA follows: TGTGCCAGCAGCAAAGCGCTATCAAGGACCCACAATGGCTACACCTTC.

The chain employs TRBV6-1 and TRBJ1-1, with 7 nucleotides matching TRBD1. In germline, CDR1 is MNHNS, CDR2 SASEGT. This CDR3 has 14 amino acids. After removal of 7 bases from V and 0 bases from J, the junction contained 5 bases not matched to a gene. CDR3 bases: TGTGCCAGCAACCCGGGACAGCTGAACACTGAAGCTTTCTTT. Its protein product is CASNPGQLNTEAFF.

The V and J genes are TRBV29-1 and TRBJ2-7; 11 positions agree with TRBD1. The V and J ends lost 6 bases and 1 base, in that order; junction bases with no gene match: 5. The CDR3 contains 14 residues. Germline-derived CDR1 and CDR2 are SQVTM and ANQGSEA. CDR3 bases: TGCAGCGTGGGTGGACAGGGGGCTTCCTACGAGCAGTACTTC. Its translation is CSVGGQGASYEQYF.

The V gene is TRBV19, the J gene TRBJ2-3, with D uncertain. The CDR3 has 12 residues. Deletions cut 4 bases from V and 2 bases from J, with 4 bases between. Germline assignment: CDR1 LNHDA and CDR2 SQIVND (reference sequence). The CDR3 protein is CASSRATDTQYF. CDR3 sequence (DNA): TGTGCCAGTAGTAGAGCCACAGATACGCAGTATTTT.

The CDR3 nucleotides read TGTGCCAGCAGTCCAACAGCTAGCAATCAGCCCCAGCATTTT. This translates into CASSPTASNQPQHF. The rearrangement joins TRBV6-5 to TRBJ1-5; D gene uncertain. The CDR3 has 14 residues. CDR1 is MNHEY, CDR2 SVGAGI, per germline. V was trimmed by 5 bases and J by 0 bases, leaving 8 bases between them.

The chain links TRBV7-6 to TRBJ1-3; D gene unclear. V lost 2 bases to trimming and J lost 2 bases, with 10 bases between them. CDR1 and CDR2 from the germline V gene are SGHVS and FNYEAQ. The CDR3 extends over 15 amino acids. The CDR3 sequence is CASSLMDGTGNTIYF. The CDR3 nucleotides are TGTGCCAGCAGCTTAATGGATGGTACTGGAAACACCATATATTTT.

This chain links TRBV19 with TRBJ2-2; D call uncertain. This CDR3 has 12 residues. V was pared by 9 bases and J by 6 bases, with 11 bases between. Germline CDR1 reads LNHDA; CDR2 reads SQIVND (reference sequence). The CDR3 sequence: CASNFQAGELFF. The CDR3 nucleotides are TGTGCCAGCAATTTCCAGGCCGGGGAGCTGTTTTTT.

The CDR3 DNA reads TGTGCCAGCAGTTCCACGGGGGGCCCATCGAATGAGCAGTTCTTC. Its translation is CASSSTGGPSNEQFF. The chain joins TRBV6-5 to TRBJ2-1, with D perhaps TRBD2 (7 bases). Trimming stripped 4 bases from V and 7 bases from J, with 17 bases between. Germline V gives CDR1 MNHEY, CDR2 SVGAGI. CDR3 length: 15 residues.

This chain uses TRBV5-4 with TRBJ1-5, with TRBD1 matching over 8 bases. The junction had 10 bases not matched to a gene; V was cut back by 3 bases and J by 2 bases. The CDR3 has 17 residues. Germline CDR1 SGHNT, CDR2 YYREEE (reference sequence). The CDR3 reads CASSCKTGGLGNQPQHF. CDR3 sequence (DNA): TGTGCCAGCAGCTGTAAAACAGGGGGATTGGGCAATCAGCCCCAGCATTTT. The variable domain in full, with the rest retrieved from reference TRBV5-4 and TRBJ1-5, is ETGVTQSPTHLIKTRGQQVTLRCSSQSGHNTVSWYQQALGQGPQFIFQYYREEENGRGNFPPRFSGLQFPNYSSELNVNALELDDSALYLCASSCKTGGLGNQPQHFGDGTRLSIL.

As regards this clone: The junction does not match germline at one end; this may be a read error. Other DNA sequences of this sample code for an identical CDR3. The chain carries TRBV19 and TRBJ1-1; D is unresolved. Per the germline V gene, CDR1 is LNHDA and CDR2 is SQIVND (reference sequence). The length of the CDR3 is 13 residues. CDR3 region: CASNRAPNTEAFF. The CDR3 bases are TGTGCCAGTAACCGCGCTCCTAACACTGAAGCTTTTTTT.

The chain joins TRBV5-1 to TRBJ2-7, with unresolved D. Trimming took off 1 base at V and 5 bases at J, with 7 bases between the two ends. This CDR3 is 12 amino acids long. Germline V gene lookup returns CDR1 SGHRS and CDR2 YFSETQ. The CDR3 bases are TGCGCCAGCAGCTTGTCAGGCCACGAGCAGTACTTC. Translating gives CASSLSGHEQYF.

V usage is TRBV4-1 and J usage is TRBJ2-2; D call uncertain. This CDR3 is 15 amino acids long. Looked up from germline, CDR1 is MGHRA and CDR2 is YSYEKL. Between the trimmed V and J ends, which lost 1 base and 0 bases, there was a span of 6 bases. The CDR3 DNA is TGCGCCAGCAGCCAAGGGTATTCGAACACCGGGGAGCTGTTTTTT. Protein sequence: CASSQGYSNTGELFF.

The rearrangement links TRBV2 to TRBJ2-1; D not certain. The germline V gene encodes CDR1 SNHLY and CDR2 FYNNEI. V lost 2 bases and J 5 bases, leaving 7 bases between the germline ends. The CDR3 has 13 amino acids. The CDR3 loop reads CASSEQIHNEQFF. The CDR3 DNA sequence: TGTGCCAGCAGTGAACAGATACACAATGAGCAGTTCTTC.

The chain links TRBV5-4 to TRBJ2-2; 10 nucleotides agree with TRBD2. The CDR3 is 16 residues long. Germline V lookup: CDR1 SGHNT, CDR2 YYREEE (reference sequence). V shed 0 bases and J 5 bases; nucleotides not matched to a gene: 4. CDR3: CASSLAAGGRTGELFF. The CDR3 region has the DNA TGTGCCAGCAGCTTGGCAGCGGGGGGGCGAACCGGGGAGCTGTTTTTT.